This T cell receptor beta chain was retrieved from a study of hypomethylating agent response in myelodysplastic syndrome. Study in general: Either azacitidine (about 75% of the 11) or decitabine (3 of 11) was given. The myelodysplastic syndrome patients comprised several men and a couple of women. A diploid cytogenetic profile was most common; mean age around 70 +/- 6 years.

Only in-frame clones appear in the TCRdb table, and some are missing; sequencing was by immunoSEQ multiplex PCR. The table shows 3,200 or so clones, with approximately 79% occurring only once. Trimming took off 3 bases at V and 2 bases at J, with 13 bases between the two ends. Germline lookup yields CDR1 MDHEN and CDR2 SYDVKM. The length of the CDR3 is 15 residues. This clone was observed a handful of times. As yet, its antigen is unknown. Study-wide points: Non-responders showed more contracted clonotypes post-treatment, while responders showed more novel ones.

This chain joins TRBV28 and TRBJ1-2, with unresolved D. This specimen was bone marrow, taken before or after starting hypomethylating agent treatment for myelodysplastic syndrome (not recorded which). The TCR originated in a human donor with myelodysplastic syndrome. The CDR3 DNA reads as TGTGCCAGCAGTTTTTTCGATGCCGAAAACTATGGCTACACCTTC. Translated, it gives CASSFFDAENYGYTF.